A single sample is the source of the 8 T cell receptor beta chains below, sequenced in a study of cytomegalovirus exposure and HLA in healthy donors (TCRdb year 2017). Libraries were prepared through the immunoSEQ multiplex PCR assay. For the multiplex PCR, a mixture combining 60 forward primers for TCR Vbeta segments and 13 reverse primers for TCR Jbeta segments was used. TCRdb limited this immuneACCESS table to in-frame rearrangements with V and J called. A share of clones is missing; checked studies link under half to unresolved V genes, and the rest is unexplained. The sample records 120,000 or so clones, roughly 80% of which are singletons. 2.1% of the sample rests with the top ten. The sequencing input was PBMCs. The receptors were sampled from a man younger than 45 in good health and CMV-seronegative.

The chain is built from TRBV5-1 and TRBJ2-7; 8 positions agree with TRBD2. Germline values: CDR1 SGHRS, CDR2 YFSETQ. With V trimmed by 0 bases and J by 2 bases, 10 bases remained unmatched. The CDR3 covers 17 residues. The chain's CDR3 is CASSLGVAGGPPYEQYF. The CDR3 nucleotides are TGCGCCAGCAGCTTGGGTGTGGCGGGGGGACCGCCCTACGAGCAGTACTTC.

J is TRBJ2-1 and V is TRBV5-4; TRBD2 agrees at 9 bases. The length of the CDR3 is 15 residues. Germline values: CDR1 SGHNT, CDR2 YYREEE (reference sequence). V dropped 6 bases and J dropped 8; count of bases not matched to a gene: 12. CDR3 loop: CASTQRGGGGDEQFF. The CDR3 DNA reads TGTGCCAGCACCCAAAGGGGCGGGGGGGGCGATGAGCAGTTCTTC.

V usage is TRBV7-8 and J usage is TRBJ1-5; D call uncertain. CDR1 and CDR2 from the germline V gene are SGHVS and FQNEAQ. Trimming pared 2 bases from V and 6 bases from J, leaving 5 bases between. The CDR3 covers 12 residues. The CDR3 DNA sequence: TGTGCCAGCAGCTTAACGGTTCAGCCCCAGCATTTT. The encoded protein is CASSLTVQPQHF.

The genes are TRBV28 and TRBJ2-7, with D perhaps matching TRBD1 (6 bases). The CDR3 runs to 11 residues. Per germline, CDR1 MDHEN and CDR2 SYDVKM. The CDR3 sequence: CASTLGQWARV. In DNA form, the CDR3 reads TGTGCCAGCACCCTTGGACAGTGGGCCCGCGTC.

This clone showed up just a few times. The gene calls are TRBV5-1 and TRBJ1-1; TRBD1 is a possible D gene (5 bases). The germline CDR1 and CDR2 sequences are SGHRS and YFSETQ. V gave up 0 bases and J gave up 6 bases, with 9 bases separating them. The length of the CDR3 is 13 residues. CDR3 sequence: CASSLERGAEAFF. CDR3 coding DNA: TGCGCCAGCAGCTTGGAACGGGGGGCTGAAGCTTTCTTT.

This clone turned up a few times. The chain is built from TRBV5-1 and TRBJ1-1; TRBD1 matches 7 bases. CDR1 and CDR2 from the germline V gene are SGHRS and YFSETQ. There are 15 residues in the CDR3. Trimming cost V 1 base and J 4 bases; bases outside gene matches: 7. CDR3 sequence: CASSLRPTGSTEAFF. In DNA form, the CDR3 reads TGCGCCAGCAGCTTGCGGCCGACAGGGTCCACTGAAGCTTTCTTT.

This chain uses TRBV10-1 with TRBJ2-7; D might be TRBD1 (5 bases). This CDR3 comprises 15 residues. V was clipped by 2 bases and J by 8 bases, with 19 bases between them. The germline CDR1 and CDR2 sequences are WNHNN and SYGVQD (reference sequence). CDR3 region: CASSEQVGQYSQQYF. The CDR3 region has the DNA TGCGCCAGCAGTGAGCAAGTGGGGCAGTACTCCCAGCAGTACTTC.

This chain joins TRBV5-1 and TRBJ2-5; TRBD1 matches at 10 bases. Germline lookup yields CDR1 SGHRS and CDR2 YFSETQ. With V trimmed by 7 bases and J by 4 bases, 7 bases remained unmatched. CDR3 length equals 14 residues. In nucleotides, the CDR3 is TGCGCCAGCGGCCCGGGGACAGGGGCAGAGACCCAGTACTTC. Its protein product is CASGPGTGAETQYF.